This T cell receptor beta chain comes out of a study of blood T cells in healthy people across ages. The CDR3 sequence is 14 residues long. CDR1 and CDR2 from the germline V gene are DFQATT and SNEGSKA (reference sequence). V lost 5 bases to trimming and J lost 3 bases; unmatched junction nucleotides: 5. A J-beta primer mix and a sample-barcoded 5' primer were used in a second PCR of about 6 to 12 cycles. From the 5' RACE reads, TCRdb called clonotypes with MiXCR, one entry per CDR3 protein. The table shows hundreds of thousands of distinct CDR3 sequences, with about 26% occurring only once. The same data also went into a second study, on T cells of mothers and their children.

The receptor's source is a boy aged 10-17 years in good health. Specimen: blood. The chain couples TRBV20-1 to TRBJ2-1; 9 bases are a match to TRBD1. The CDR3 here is CSAEETGGYNEQFF. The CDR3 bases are TGCAGTGCTGAGGAGACAGGGGGCTACAATGAGCAGTTCTTC.